A selection of T cell receptor beta chains follows, all from one sample in a study of T cells after yellow fever vaccination. TCRdb ran MiXCR on the 5' RACE reads and lists one entry per CDR3 protein. The sample records about 340,000 distinct CDR3 sequences, approximately 12% being singletons. The specimen comprised CD4+ T cells sorted from PBMCs, sampled 15 days after the yellow fever booster vaccination. Source of these receptors: a man younger than 35 who received the YFV17D yellow fever vaccine. CDR3s include the opening cysteine and the closing phenylalanine or tryptophan. D genes are given only for firm matches. Only part of the rows carry a size: once, few, many, or a class if the clone is expanded.

CDR3nt | CDR3aa | len | d_gene | abundance | j_gene | v_gene
TGCAGTGCTAGAGAGAGCTTGAACACTGAAGCTTTCTTT | CSARESLNTEAFF | 13 | NA | NA | TRBJ1-1 | TRBV20-1
TGTGCCAGCAGAGACAACCGCCCTGATACGCAGTATTTT | CASRDNRPDTQYF | 13 | NA | NA | TRBJ2-3 | TRBV2
TGTGCCAGCAGCCCCATCGGGAGCGGGGAGACCCAGTACTTC | CASSPIGSGETQYF | 14 | NA | NA | TRBJ2-5 | TRBV5-4
TGTGCCAGCAGCCAAGCTTTGCCTACCATAAGGAACATTCAGTACTTC | CASSQALPTIRNIQYF | 16 | NA | few | TRBJ2-4 | TRBV3-1
TGCGCCAGCAGCCAAGACAGGCGGAACACTGAAGCTTTCTTT | CASSQDRRNTEAFF | 14 | NA | many | TRBJ1-1 | TRBV4-3
TGCAGCGCGCCGACCGGGATTTACTACAATGAGCAGTTCTTC | CSAPTGIYYNEQFF | 14 | NA | NA | TRBJ2-1 | TRBV29-1
TGTGCCAGCAGCCCGGACAGGGTTCACGGCTACACCTTC | CASSPDRVHGYTF | 13 | TRBD1 | many | TRBJ1-2 | TRBV7-8
TGTGCCAGCAGGGGGGGTACAGCAGGGGGCCGTGAAAAACTGTTTTTT | CASRGGTAGGREKLFF | 16 | TRBD1 | few | TRBJ1-4 | TRBV6-6
TGTGCCAGCAGTAGCGGGCGGGGAACGAACACCGGGGAGCTGTTTTTT | CASSSGRGTNTGELFF | 16 | NA | few | TRBJ2-2 | TRBV12-3/TRBV12-4
TGCAGTGCTGAAGATGGCGGGGCCGGCTCCTACAATGAGCAGTTCTTC | CSAEDGGAGSYNEQFF | 16 | NA | few | TRBJ2-1 | TRBV20-1
TGCAGTGCTAGGGTCCCGGGCCACACAGATACGCAGTATTTT | CSARVPGHTDTQYF | 14 | NA | NA | TRBJ2-3 | TRBV20-1
TGTGCCAGCAGCCGTCGGAGGGGCAATTCACCCCTCCACTTT | CASSRRRGNSPLHF | 14 | NA | NA | TRBJ1-6 | TRBV21-1
TGCGCCAGCAGCCAAGGGATGGAGTACTATGGCTACACCTTC | CASSQGMEYYGYTF | 14 | NA | NA | TRBJ1-2 | TRBV4-3
TGCAGTGCCCCCCCGCAGGGCGGCGAAAAACTGTTTTTT | CSAPPQGGEKLFF | 13 | NA | NA | TRBJ1-4 | TRBV20-1
TGCGCCAGCAGCCATCGGGGGACTAGCGACGGAGATACGCAGTATTTT | CASSHRGTSDGDTQYF | 16 | TRBD2 | few | TRBJ2-3 | TRBV4-1
TGTGCCTGGAGCCGCATCACAGATACGCAGTATTTT | CAWSRITDTQYF | 12 | NA | NA | TRBJ2-3 | TRBV30
TGTGCCAGCGTACAAGGGACTACCTACGAGCAGTACTTC | CASVQGTTYEQYF | 13 | TRBD2 | NA | TRBJ2-7 | TRBV7-2
TGTGCCAGCAGTTTATCCAGGGCTCAGCCCCAGCATTTT | CASSLSRAQPQHF | 13 | NA | few | TRBJ1-5 | TRBV27
TGTGCCAGCTCTTCAAGACAGGGTCCTAATGAAAAACTGTTCTTT | CASSSRQGPNEKLFF | 15 | TRBD1 | NA | TRBJ1-4 | TRBV12-3/TRBV12-4
TGTGCCAGCAGCCCGGACATCTTCAATACGCAGTATTTT | CASSPDIFNTQYF | 13 | NA | few | TRBJ2-3 | TRBV11-2
TGTGCCAGCAGTGACCCGGGGGGGATGAATGGCTACACCTTC | CASSDPGGMNGYTF | 14 | NA | NA | TRBJ1-2 | TRBV2
TGTGCCATCAGTGCGAACACTGAAGCTTTCTTT | CAISANTEAFF | 11 | NA | NA | TRBJ1-1 | TRBV10-3
TGCAGTGCATATAGACAGACGAGCTATGGCTACACCTTC | CSAYRQTSYGYTF | 13 | NA | few | TRBJ1-2 | TRBV20-1
TGCGCCAGCAGCTTGTTGGGCCCACAAGAGACCCAGTACTTC | CASSLLGPQETQYF | 14 | NA | NA | TRBJ2-5 | TRBV5-1
TGTGCCAGCACCCTAGGGGGGGGACGGCCCGGGGAGCTGTTTTTT | CASTLGGGRPGELFF | 15 | NA | few | TRBJ2-2 | TRBV28
TGTGCCAGCAAAGTGCAAGGGACAGGGGGCGAAGAGCAGTTCTTC | CASKVQGTGGEEQFF | 15 | TRBD1 | few | TRBJ2-1 | TRBV2
TGTGCCAGCTCACCAGCAGTCGGGACAGGAGCCACAGATACGCAGTATTTT | CASSPAVGTGATDTQYF | 17 | TRBD1 | few | TRBJ2-3 | TRBV18
TGTGCCAGCACCCCCGGGACATTGAACACTGAAGCTTTCTTT | CASTPGTLNTEAFF | 14 | NA | NA | TRBJ1-1 | TRBV28
TGTGCCAGCAGCGGGACAGGGATTGCTGATGAGCATTTT | CASSGTGIADEHF | 13 | TRBD1 | once | TRBJ1-5 | TRBV27
TGTGCCAGCAGCCTAACTAGCGGGGCTAACACCGGGGAGCTGTTTTTT | CASSLTSGANTGELFF | 16 | TRBD2 | few | TRBJ2-2 | TRBV11-3
TGTGCCAGCAGCCCGCTTTGGGTCACTGAAGCTTTCTTT | CASSPLWVTEAFF | 13 | NA | few | TRBJ1-1 | TRBV28
TGTGCCAGCAGTGGCGGGACAGCGGATCGCACAGATACGCAGTATTTT | CASSGGTADRTDTQYF | 16 | NA | NA | TRBJ2-3 | TRBV6-5
TGCAGTGCTAGAGATGGCCTGCAGGTGAGCAATCAGCCCCAGCATTTT | CSARDGLQVSNQPQHF | 16 | NA | once | TRBJ1-5 | TRBV20-1
TGTGCCAGCAGAAGTCTTAAGGGTCTGGGAACTGAAGCTTTCTTT | CASRSLKGLGTEAFF | 15 | NA | NA | TRBJ1-1 | TRBV6-5
TGCGCCAGCAGCTTGGAGGGCAGCACTAAAAACATTCAGTACTTC | CASSLEGSTKNIQYF | 15 | NA | few | TRBJ2-4 | TRBV5-1
TGCAGTGCTACCCTGGGACAGTTCAATCAGCCCCAGCATTTT | CSATLGQFNQPQHF | 14 | TRBD1 | few | TRBJ1-5 | TRBV20-1
TGTGCCACCTACAGGGGCTATGGCTACACCTTC | CATYRGYGYTF | 11 | TRBD1 | NA | TRBJ1-2 | TRBV10-3